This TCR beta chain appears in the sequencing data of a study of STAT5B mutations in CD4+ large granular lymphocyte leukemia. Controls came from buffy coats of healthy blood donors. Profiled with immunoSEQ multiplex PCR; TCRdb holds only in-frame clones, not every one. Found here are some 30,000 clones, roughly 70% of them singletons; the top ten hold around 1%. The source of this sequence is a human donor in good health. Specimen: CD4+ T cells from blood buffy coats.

CDR3 amino acids: CASSFRHSSYNEQFF. In nucleotides, the CDR3 is TGTGCCAGCAGCTTCCGGCATTCCTCCTACAATGAGCAGTTCTTC. V usage is TRBV11-3 and J usage is TRBJ2-1, with no clear D. The CDR3 length is 15 residues. In germline, CDR1 is SGHNT, CDR2 YENEEA. Trimming removed 3 bases at V and 0 bases at J, with 9 bases between.